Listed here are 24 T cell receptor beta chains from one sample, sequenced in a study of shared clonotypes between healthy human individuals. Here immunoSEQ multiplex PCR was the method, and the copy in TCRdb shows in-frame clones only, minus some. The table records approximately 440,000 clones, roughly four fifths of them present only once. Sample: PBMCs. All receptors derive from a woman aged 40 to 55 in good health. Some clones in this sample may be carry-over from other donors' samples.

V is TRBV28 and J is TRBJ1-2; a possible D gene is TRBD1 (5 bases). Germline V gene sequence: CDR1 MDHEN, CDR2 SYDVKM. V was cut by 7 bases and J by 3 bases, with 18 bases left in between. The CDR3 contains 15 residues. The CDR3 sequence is CASTSGGVGDYGYTF. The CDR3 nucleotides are TGTGCCAGCACCTCGGGGGGGGTAGGTGACTATGGCTACACCTTC.

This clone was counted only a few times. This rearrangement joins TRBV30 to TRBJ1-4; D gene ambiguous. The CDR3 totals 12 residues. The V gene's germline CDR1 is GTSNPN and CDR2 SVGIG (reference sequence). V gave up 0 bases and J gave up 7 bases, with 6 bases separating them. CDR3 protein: CAWSVFAEKLFF. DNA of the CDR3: TGTGCCTGGAGTGTATTTGCTGAAAAACTGTTTTTT.

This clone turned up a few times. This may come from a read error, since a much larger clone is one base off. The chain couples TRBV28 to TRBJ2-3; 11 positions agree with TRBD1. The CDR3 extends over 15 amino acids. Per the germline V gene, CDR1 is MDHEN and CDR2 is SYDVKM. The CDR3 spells CASSQRTGGAHTQCF. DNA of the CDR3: TGTGCCAGCAGCCAAAGGACAGGGGGCGCGCATACGCAGTGTTTT. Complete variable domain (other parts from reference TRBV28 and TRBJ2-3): DVKVTQSSRYLVKRTGEKVFLECVQDMDHENMFWYRQDPGLGLRLIYFSYDVKMKEKGDIPEGYSVSREKKERFSLILESASTNQTSMYLCASSQRTGGAHTQCFGPGTRLTVL.

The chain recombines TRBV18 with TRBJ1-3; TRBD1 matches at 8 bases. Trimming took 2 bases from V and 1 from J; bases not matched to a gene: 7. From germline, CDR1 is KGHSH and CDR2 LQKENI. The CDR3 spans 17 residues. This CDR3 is CASSPVAGGDSGNTIYF. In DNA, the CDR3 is TGTGCCAGCTCACCAGTGGCAGGGGGCGATTCTGGAAACACCATATATTTT.

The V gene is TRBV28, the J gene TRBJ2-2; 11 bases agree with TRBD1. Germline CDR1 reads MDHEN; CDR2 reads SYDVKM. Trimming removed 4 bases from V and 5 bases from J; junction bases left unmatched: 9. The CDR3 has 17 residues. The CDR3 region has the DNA TGTGCCAGCAGTTCGGACAGGGGGCGGCTGGGTACCGGGGAGCTGTTTTTT. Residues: CASSSDRGRLGTGELFF.

CDR3 region: CASRRVAGGPNEQFF. The CDR3 nucleotides read TGTGCCAGTAGGAGAGTAGCGGGAGGGCCTAATGAGCAGTTCTTC. The genes are TRBV19 and TRBJ2-1; 11 nucleotides line up with TRBD2. V was pared by 6 bases and J by 7 bases, with 8 bases of the junction left unmatched. The CDR3 spans 15 residues. Looked up from germline, CDR1 is LNHDA and CDR2 is SQIVND (reference sequence).

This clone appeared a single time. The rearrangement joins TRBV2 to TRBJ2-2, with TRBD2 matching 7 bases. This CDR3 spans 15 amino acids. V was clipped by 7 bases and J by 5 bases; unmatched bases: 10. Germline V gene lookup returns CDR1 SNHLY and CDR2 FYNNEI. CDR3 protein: CASTTWQRGTGELFF. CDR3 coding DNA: TGTGCCAGCACCACCTGGCAGCGGGGAACCGGGGAGCTGTTTTTT.

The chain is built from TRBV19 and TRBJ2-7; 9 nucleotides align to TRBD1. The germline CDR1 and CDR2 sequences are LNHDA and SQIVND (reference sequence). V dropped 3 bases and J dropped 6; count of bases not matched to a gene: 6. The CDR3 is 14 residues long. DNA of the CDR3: TGTGCCAGTAGTATGAGGGACAGGGAACGCGAGCAGTACTTC. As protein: CASSMRDREREQYF.

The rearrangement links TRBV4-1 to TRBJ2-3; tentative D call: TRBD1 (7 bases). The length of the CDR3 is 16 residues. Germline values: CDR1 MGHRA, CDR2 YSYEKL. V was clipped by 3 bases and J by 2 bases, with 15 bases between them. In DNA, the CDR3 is TGCGCCAGCAGCCATTCCCAGGGGGACTTCACAGATACGCAGTATTTT. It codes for CASSHSQGDFTDTQYF.

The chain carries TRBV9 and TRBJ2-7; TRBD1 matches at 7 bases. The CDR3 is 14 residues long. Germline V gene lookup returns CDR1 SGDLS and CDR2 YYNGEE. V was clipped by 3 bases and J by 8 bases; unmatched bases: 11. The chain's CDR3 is CASSGRDSDIQQYF. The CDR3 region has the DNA TGTGCCAGCAGCGGCCGGGACAGCGACATCCAGCAGTACTTC.

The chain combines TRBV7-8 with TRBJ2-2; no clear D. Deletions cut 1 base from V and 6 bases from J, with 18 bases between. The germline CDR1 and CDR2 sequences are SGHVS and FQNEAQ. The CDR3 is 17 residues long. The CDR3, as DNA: TGTGCCAGCAGCTTAGTGGTTTTGGGCCGGTCGTCCGGGGAGCTGTTTTTT. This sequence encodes CASSLVVLGRSSGELFF.

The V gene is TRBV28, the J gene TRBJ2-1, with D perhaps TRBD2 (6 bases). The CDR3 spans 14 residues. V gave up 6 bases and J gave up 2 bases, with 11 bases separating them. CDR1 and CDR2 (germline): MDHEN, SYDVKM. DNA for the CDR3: TGTGCCAGCAGAGGAGGGGTGGCCTACAATGAGCAGTTCTTC. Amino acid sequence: CASRGGVAYNEQFF.

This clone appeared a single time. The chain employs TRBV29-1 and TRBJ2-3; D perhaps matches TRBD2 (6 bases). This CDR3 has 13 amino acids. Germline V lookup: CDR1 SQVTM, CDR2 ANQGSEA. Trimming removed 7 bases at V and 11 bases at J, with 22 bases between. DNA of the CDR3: TGCAGCGCCCAGATCCGGGACTGGCCTGGGCAGTATTTT. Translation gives CSAQIRDWPGQYF.

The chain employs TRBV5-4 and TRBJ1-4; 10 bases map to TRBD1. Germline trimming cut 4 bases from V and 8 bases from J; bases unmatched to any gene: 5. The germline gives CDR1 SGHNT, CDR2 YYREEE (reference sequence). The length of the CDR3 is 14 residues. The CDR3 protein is CASSGGTGEEKLFF. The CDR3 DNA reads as TGTGCCAGCAGCGGGGGGACAGGGGAAGAAAAACTGTTTTTT.

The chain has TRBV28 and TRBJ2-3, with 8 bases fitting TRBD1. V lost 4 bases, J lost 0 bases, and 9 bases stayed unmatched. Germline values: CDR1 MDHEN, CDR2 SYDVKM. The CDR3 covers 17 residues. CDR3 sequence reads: CASSYPRDRGSTDTQYF. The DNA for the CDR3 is TGTGCCAGCAGTTACCCCCGCGACAGGGGAAGCACAGATACGCAGTATTTT.

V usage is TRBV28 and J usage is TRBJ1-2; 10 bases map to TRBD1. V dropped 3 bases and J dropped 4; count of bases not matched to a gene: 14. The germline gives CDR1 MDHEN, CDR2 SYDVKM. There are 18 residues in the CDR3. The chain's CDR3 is CASSFSPRDRGFSYGYTF. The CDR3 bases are TGTGCCAGCAGTTTTAGCCCCCGGGACAGGGGCTTCAGCTATGGCTACACCTTC.

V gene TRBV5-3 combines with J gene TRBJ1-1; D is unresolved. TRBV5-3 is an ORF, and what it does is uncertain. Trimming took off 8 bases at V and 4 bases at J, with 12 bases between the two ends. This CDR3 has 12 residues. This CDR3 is CASVGGGTEAFF. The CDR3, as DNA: TGTGCCAGTGTCGGAGGCGGCACTGAAGCTTTCTTT.

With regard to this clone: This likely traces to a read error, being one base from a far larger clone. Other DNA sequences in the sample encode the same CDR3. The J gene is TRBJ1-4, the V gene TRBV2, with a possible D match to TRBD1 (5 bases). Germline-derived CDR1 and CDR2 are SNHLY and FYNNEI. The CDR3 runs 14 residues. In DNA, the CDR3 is TGTGCCAACCGGCGGGGGGAGAGCAATGAAAAACTATTTTTT. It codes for CANRRGESNEKLFF.

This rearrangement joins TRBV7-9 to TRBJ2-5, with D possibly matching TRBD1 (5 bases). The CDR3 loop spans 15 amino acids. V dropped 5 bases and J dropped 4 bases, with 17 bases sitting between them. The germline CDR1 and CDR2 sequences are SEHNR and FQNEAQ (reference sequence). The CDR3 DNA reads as TGTGCCAGCAGCGAACGCGGCCCCACAGGAGAGACCCAGTACTTC. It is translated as CASSERGPTGETQYF.

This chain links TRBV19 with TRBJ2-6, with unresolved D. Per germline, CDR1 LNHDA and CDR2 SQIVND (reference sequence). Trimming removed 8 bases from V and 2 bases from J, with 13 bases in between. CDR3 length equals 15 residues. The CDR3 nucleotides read TGTGCCAGTTCAAGGGTTTTAACTGGGGCCAACGTCCTGACTTTC. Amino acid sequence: CASSRVLTGANVLTF.

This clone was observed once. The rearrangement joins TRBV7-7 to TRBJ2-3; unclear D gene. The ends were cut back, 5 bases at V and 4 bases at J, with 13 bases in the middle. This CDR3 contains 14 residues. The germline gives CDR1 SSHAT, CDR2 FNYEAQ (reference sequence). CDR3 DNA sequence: TGTGCCAGCAGCCCGGGCCTTAGGGCAGATACGCAGTATTTT. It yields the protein CASSPGLRADTQYF. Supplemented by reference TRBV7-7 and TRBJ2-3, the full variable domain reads GAGVSQSPRYKVTKRGQDVTLRCDPISSHATLYWYQQALGQGPEFLTYFNYEAQPDKSGLPSDRFSAERPEGSISTLTIQRTEQRDSAMYRCASSPGLRADTQYFGPGTRLTVL.

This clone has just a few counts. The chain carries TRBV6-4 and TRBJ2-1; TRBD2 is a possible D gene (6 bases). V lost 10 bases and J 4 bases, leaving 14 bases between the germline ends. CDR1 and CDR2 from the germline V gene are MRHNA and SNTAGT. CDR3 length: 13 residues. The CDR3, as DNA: TGTGCCACTCCTCTAGCGAGTTACAATGAGCAGTTCTTC. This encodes CATPLASYNEQFF.

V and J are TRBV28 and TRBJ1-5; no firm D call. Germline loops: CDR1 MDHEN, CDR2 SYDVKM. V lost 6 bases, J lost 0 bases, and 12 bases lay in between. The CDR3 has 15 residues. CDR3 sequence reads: CASSRRTVSNQPQHF. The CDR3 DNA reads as TGTGCCAGCAGCCGTCGGACGGTTAGCAATCAGCCCCAGCATTTT.

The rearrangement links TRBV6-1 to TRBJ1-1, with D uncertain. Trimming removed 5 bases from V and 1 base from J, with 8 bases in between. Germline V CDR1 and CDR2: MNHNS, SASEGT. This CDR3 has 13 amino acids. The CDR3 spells CASSIQPNTEAFF. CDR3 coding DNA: TGTGCCAGCAGTATTCAGCCGAACACTGAAGCTTTCTTT.